This TCR beta chain appears in the sequencing data of a study of T cells in Graves' hyperthyroidism and ophthalmopathy (dated by TCRdb to the late 2010s). Broadly, across the study: Peripheral blood samples were taken at initial diagnosis, before any treatment was given. To identify TCR V-J signatures that set the groups apart, the researchers used a discovery cohort of 100 patients, made up of 43 with Graves' ophthalmopathy and some 60 with stable Graves' hyperthyroidism. An independent validation cohort of some 18 hyperthyroidism patients and 17 patients who later progressed to ophthalmopathy tested prospective prediction of ophthalmopathy. The approximately 90 discovery patients were divided at random into training and test sets in a 7:3 ratio. In addition, the study compared T-cell repertoires in thyroid tissue and in blood from five or six Graves' hyperthyroidism patients. After sampling, hyperthyroidism patients received methimazole starting at 30 mg daily, and ophthalmopathy patients received high-dose intravenous methylprednisolone. The paper reports TCR Vbeta CDR3 sequencing of more than 120 peripheral blood samples: 40 to 45 ophthalmopathy, about 75 hyperthyroidism and about 17 progressor patients.

The TCR beta CDR3 regions were amplified from the RNA transcripts. For the first round of RT-PCR on the TCR CDR3, the HTBI primer set was used together with the Qiagen OneStep RT-PCR kit. The libraries were constructed in a second round of multiplex PCR and then size-selected and purified. Paired-end sequencing of the libraries was performed with 100 bp reads on an Illumina HiSeq2000. Per the authors' processing: SOAPnuke was used to process the raw data, removing reads that contained adapters or uncalled bases, had a mean Phred below 15, or lacked an exact match to the constant primer or identifier. COPE v1.2.5 was used to merge the high-quality paired reads, and each unique nucleotide sequence was defined as a clonotype. Clonotypes were aligned to IMGT TRBV, TRBD and TRBJ reference segments using MiTCR v1.1. Only V-J combinations with frequency above 0.0001, covering about 99% of repertoires, were analysed. The TCS score was defined as the ratio of F50 (clonal expansion) to E x V (chaos), calculated using BLOSUM62-based TCRdist between CDR3 peptides within each V-J. Welch's t-statistics and random forest reduced 500 to 650 V-J features to under 15, which were used in a naive Bayes classifier (R e1071). In TCRdb, the public reads were trimmed at Q25 with fastp and aligned with MiXCR, with productive beta chains retained. Each entry merges the rows of one CDR3 protein and shows their most common DNA and genes. These V and J calls derive from TCRdb rather than the authors' analysis. In this sample the table shows 500,000 to 650,000 distinct CDR3 sequences, about 15% of which occur a single time. Jointly, the top ten make up approximately 15% of the sample.

This clonotype was observed a handful of times. No cognate antigen has been identified for it. No clone much larger than this one lies a single base away; base qualities are absent. What the research found in general, with its limitations: No statistical method was used to set the sample size in advance, and investigators knew the group allocation. During validation, the model predicted progression to ophthalmopathy a median of around 6 months ahead of onset, with almost 71% sensitivity and less than 85% specificity. Blood samples also contained most of the expanded thyroid clonotypes (frequency above 0.001), which suggests that blood repertoires may reflect thyroid immune responses. A model built on a 13 V-J signature distinguished ophthalmopathy from stable hyperthyroidism, reaching 87.88% sensitivity and under 84% specificity in cross-validation and 80%/75% in testing.

The germline V end is reduced by 4 bases and the J end by 0 bases; junction bases left unmatched: 8. The germline V gene (reference sequence) specifies DFQATT as CDR1 and SNEGSKA as CDR2. Taken from cysteine to phenylalanine, the CDR3 has 15 residues. The sequence is cut down to CDR3 DNA, 45 bases in frame from base 1. Stable Graves' hyperthyroidism was defined as the absence of progression to ophthalmopathy over 18 months of follow-up. The hyperthyroidism patients were between 18 and 65 years old and newly diagnosed, with a disease duration of less than 2 months. The study excluded patients with uncontrolled infections, other autoimmune diseases, pregnancy or lactation. Clinical symptoms, serum thyroxine and TRAb, thyroid ultrasound, and orbital computed tomography formed the basis for the diagnoses. Ficoll-Paque density gradient centrifugation was used to isolate PBMCs from 8.5 to 10 ml of fresh peripheral blood. Total RNA was extracted with Trizol reagent, and quality was checked on an Agilent 2100 Bioanalyzer.

The receptor was isolated from a woman in her 40s with Graves' hyperthyroidism. Sample: blood. This chain joins TRBV20-1 to TRBJ2-7, with 8 bases in between that match TRBD2. The nucleotides are TGCAGTGCTATAAAGGCGGGAGGAAGCTCCTACGAGCAGTACTTC. This is translated as CSAIKAGGSSYEQYF.